The TCR beta chain under discussion was sequenced for a study of T-cell reconstitution after alpha-beta-depleted transplantation in children. Unique molecular identifiers featured in how the TCRbeta library was prepared. TCRdb redid the calling of the PCR reads with MiXCR, one entry per CDR3 protein. In the table there are about 480,000 distinct CDR3 sequences, 12% of which are singletons. This clonotype occurred many times. The V gene end was trimmed by 0 bases and the J gene end by 5 bases; junction bases not matched to a gene: 7. The CDR3 length is 16 residues. The material sequenced was PBMCs from the stem cell graft donor, taken from the stem cell graft. This sequence joins TRBV12-3 or TRBV12-4 and TRBJ2-3; 8 bases are shared with TRBD2. The receptor's source is a human donor who donated a stem cell graft to a child with combined immunodeficiency. CDR3 sequence (DNA): TGTGCCAGCAGTTTAGCGGTTCGGGCGGGGGGAGATACGCAGTATTTT. It codes for CASSLAVRAGGDTQYF.